These T cell receptor beta chains were read from a single sample in a study of long-term antiretroviral therapy in people with HIV. TCRdb's copy holds only in-frame clones and misses some; the assay was immunoSEQ multiplex PCR. The sample has about 20,000 clones, less than 95% seen once. Sequenced material: unsorted PBMCs, taken 4.2 to 4.5 years before starting antiretroviral therapy. All receptors come from a woman in her 30s with HIV. Each CDR3 is given with its conserved first and last residue. Fields, in order: clone size, V gene, J gene, D gene, CDR3 DNA, CDR3 protein. D genes are given only for firm matches. Clone size is given for some rows only: seen once, a few or many times, or a class if the clone is expanded.

size: .; V: TRBV30; J: TRBJ2-5; D: .; DNA: TGTGCCTGGACCCACGGACAAGTACAAGAGACCCAGTACTTC; CDR3: CAWTHGQVQETQYF
size: .; V: TRBV2; J: TRBJ2-2; D: .; DNA: TGTGCCAGCAGTGAACGGGAGACTAACACCGGGGAGCTGTTTTTT; CDR3: CASSERETNTGELFF
size: .; V: TRBV7-2; J: TRBJ1-6; D: TRBD1; DNA: TGTGCCAGCAGCTTAGGACAGGGCAACAATTCACCCCTCCACTTT; CDR3: CASSLGQGNNSPLHF
size: .; V: TRBV18; J: TRBJ2-2; D: TRBD1; DNA: TGTGCCAGCTCACCGCGCAGGGGGCTGGACACCGGGGAGCTGTTTTTT; CDR3: CASSPRRGLDTGELFF
size: .; V: TRBV19; J: TRBJ1-1; D: TRBD1; DNA: TGTGCCAGTACTCTGAGGGGGCGCGGAGCTTTCTTT; CDR3: CASTLRGRGAFF
size: .; V: TRBV28; J: TRBJ1-2; D: .; DNA: TGTGCCAGCAGCCGCCCCCTAGGTCGGGAAGCTAACTATGGCTACACCTTC; CDR3: CASSRPLGREANYGYTF
size: .; V: TRBV10-3; J: TRBJ2-7; D: TRBD1; DNA: TGTGCCATCAGTGACCGGGACAGCTCCTACGAGCAGTACTTC; CDR3: CAISDRDSSYEQYF
size: .; V: TRBV18; J: TRBJ2-5; D: .; DNA: TGTGCCAGCTCACCCGCTGGGCATACGGGGTACCACCAAGAGACCCAGTACTTC; CDR3: CASSPAGHTGYHQETQYF
size: .; V: TRBV9; J: TRBJ2-3; D: .; DNA: TGTGCCAGCAGCGTAGCTACCGGGACAACTAGCACAGATACGCAGTATTTT; CDR3: CASSVATGTTSTDTQYF
size: .; V: TRBV4-2; J: TRBJ2-1; D: .; DNA: TGTGCCAGCGGGGAGGACAGGTTTGTCGGCAATGAGCAGTTCTTC; CDR3: CASGEDRFVGNEQFF
size: .; V: TRBV18; J: TRBJ1-6; D: TRBD1; DNA: TGTGCCAGCTCACCGTCGGGACAGGGTAATTCACCCCTCCACTTT; CDR3: CASSPSGQGNSPLHF
size: once; V: TRBV2; J: TRBJ2-7; D: .; DNA: TGTGCCAGCAGTGTTACTGGGACCTACGAGCAGTACTTC; CDR3: CASSVTGTYEQYF
size: .; V: TRBV7-2; J: TRBJ1-1; D: .; DNA: TGTGCCAGCAGCACCCGTCGTGGCACTGAAGCTTTCTTT; CDR3: CASSTRRGTEAFF
size: .; V: TRBV5-6; J: TRBJ1-4; D: .; DNA: TGTGCCAGCAGCTTGACCCAGGGCGTTAATGAAAAACTGTTTTTT; CDR3: CASSLTQGVNEKLFF
size: .; V: TRBV5-5; J: TRBJ2-1; D: TRBD2; DNA: TGTGCCAGCAGCTTGGATCGGACTAGCAACAATGAGCAGTTCTTC; CDR3: CASSLDRTSNNEQFF
size: .; V: TRBV2; J: TRBJ1-1; D: TRBD1; DNA: TGTGCCAGCAGGCGGACAGGGGGTTCCCAGAACACTGAAGCTTTCTTT; CDR3: CASRRTGGSQNTEAFF